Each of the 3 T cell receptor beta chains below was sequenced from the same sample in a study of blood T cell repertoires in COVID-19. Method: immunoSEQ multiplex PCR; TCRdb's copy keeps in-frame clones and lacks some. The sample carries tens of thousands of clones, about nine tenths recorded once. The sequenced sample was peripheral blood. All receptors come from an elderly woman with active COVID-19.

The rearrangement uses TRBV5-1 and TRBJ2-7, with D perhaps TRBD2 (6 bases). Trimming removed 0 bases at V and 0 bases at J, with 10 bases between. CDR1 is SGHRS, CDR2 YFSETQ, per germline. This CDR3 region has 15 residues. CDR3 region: CASSLGGSGSYEQYF. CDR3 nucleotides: TGCGCCAGCAGCTTGGGTGGTAGCGGCTCCTACGAGCAGTACTTC.

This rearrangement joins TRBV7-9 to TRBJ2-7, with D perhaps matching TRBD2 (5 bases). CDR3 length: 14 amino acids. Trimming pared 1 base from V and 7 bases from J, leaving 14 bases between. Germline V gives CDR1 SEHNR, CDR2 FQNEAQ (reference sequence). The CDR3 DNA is TGTGCCAGCAGCTTAGACTTCATCTCGGGGGAGCAGTACTTC. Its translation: CASSLDFISGEQYF.

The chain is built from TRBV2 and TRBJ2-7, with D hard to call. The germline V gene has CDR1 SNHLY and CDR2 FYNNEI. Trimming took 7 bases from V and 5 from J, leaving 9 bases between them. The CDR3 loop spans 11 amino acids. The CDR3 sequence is CASTNRDEQYF. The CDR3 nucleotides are TGTGCCAGCACCAACCGGGACGAGCAGTACTTC. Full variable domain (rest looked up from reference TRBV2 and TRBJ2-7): EPEVTQTPSHQVTQMGQEVILRCVPISNHLYFYWYRQILGQKVEFLVSFYNNEISEKSEIFDDQFSVERPDGSNFTLKIRSTKLEDSAMYFCASTNRDEQYFGPGTRLTVT.